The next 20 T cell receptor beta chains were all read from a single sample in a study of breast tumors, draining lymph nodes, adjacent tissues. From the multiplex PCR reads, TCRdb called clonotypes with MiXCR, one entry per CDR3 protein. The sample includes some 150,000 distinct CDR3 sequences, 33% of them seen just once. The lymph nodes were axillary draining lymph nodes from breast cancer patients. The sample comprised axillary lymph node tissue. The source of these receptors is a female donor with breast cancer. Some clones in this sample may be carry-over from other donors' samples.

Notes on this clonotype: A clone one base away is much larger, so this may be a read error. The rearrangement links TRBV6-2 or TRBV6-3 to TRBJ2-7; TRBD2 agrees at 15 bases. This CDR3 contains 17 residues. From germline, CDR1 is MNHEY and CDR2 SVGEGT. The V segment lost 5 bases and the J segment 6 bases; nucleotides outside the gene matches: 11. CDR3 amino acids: CASSRTSGREWNLEQYF. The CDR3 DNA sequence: TGTGCCAGCAGTCGGACTAGCGGGAGGGAATGGAATCTCGAGCAGTACTTC.

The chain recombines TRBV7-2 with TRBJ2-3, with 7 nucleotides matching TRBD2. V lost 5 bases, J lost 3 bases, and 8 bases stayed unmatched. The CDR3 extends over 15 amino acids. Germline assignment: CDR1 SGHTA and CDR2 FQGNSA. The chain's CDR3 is CASSVLAAATDTQYF. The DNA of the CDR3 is TGTGCCAGCAGCGTTCTAGCGGCGGCTACAGATACGCAGTATTTT.

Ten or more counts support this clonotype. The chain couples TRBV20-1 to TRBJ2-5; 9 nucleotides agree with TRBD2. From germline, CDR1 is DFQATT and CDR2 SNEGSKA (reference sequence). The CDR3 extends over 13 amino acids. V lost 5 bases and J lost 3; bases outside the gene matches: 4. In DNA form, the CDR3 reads TGCAGTGCTTATCTAGCGGGAAAAGAGACCCAGTACTTC. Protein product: CSAYLAGKETQYF.

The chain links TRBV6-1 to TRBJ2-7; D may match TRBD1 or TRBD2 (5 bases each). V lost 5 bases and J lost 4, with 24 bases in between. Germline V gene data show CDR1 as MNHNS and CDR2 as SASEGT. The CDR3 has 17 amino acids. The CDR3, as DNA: TGTGCCAGCAGTCCCCGGGGCCTAGTGGGTTGGCTTTACGAGCAGTACTTC. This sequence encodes CASSPRGLVGWLYEQYF.

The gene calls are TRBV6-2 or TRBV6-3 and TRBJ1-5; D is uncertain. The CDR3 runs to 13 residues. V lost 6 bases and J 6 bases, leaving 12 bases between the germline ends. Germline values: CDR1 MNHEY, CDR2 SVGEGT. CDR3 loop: CASSPLYAQPQHF. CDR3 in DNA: TGTGCCAGCAGCCCATTATATGCTCAGCCCCAGCATTTT.

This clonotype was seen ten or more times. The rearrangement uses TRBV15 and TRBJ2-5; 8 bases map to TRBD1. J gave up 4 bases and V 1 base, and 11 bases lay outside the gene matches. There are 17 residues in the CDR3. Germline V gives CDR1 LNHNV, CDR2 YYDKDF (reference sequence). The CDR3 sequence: CATSRVRGQVLGETQYF. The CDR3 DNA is TGTGCCACCAGCAGAGTTCGGGGACAGGTATTAGGAGAGACCCAGTACTTC.

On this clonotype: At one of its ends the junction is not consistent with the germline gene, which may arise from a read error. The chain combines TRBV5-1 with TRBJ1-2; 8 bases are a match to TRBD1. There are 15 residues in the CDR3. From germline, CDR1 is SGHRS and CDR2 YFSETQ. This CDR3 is CASRPSRTGTYGYTF. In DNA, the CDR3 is TGTGCCAGCAGACCATCCCGGACAGGGACCTATGGCTACACCTTC.

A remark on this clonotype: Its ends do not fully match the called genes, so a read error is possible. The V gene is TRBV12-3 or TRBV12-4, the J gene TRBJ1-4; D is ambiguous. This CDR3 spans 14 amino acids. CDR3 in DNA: TGTGCCAGCATGGGCGCGGCCGGTAGTGAAAAACTGTCTTTT. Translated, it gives CASMGAAGSEKLSF.

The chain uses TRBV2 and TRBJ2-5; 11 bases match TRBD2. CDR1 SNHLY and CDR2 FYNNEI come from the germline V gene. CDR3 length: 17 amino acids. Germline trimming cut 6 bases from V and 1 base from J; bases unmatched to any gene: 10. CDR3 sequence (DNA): TGTGCCAGCAGCGCATCCCTCCTAGCGGGGGGCCAAGAGACCCAGTACTTC. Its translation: CASSASLLAGGQETQYF.

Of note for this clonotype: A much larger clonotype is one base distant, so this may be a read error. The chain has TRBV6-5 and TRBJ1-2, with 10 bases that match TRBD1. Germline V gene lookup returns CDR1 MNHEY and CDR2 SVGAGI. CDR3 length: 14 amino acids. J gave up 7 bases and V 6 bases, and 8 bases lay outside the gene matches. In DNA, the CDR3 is TGTGCCAGCAGCCAGGGGGACAGGGGTCTTGGCTACACCTTC. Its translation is CASSQGDRGLGYTF.

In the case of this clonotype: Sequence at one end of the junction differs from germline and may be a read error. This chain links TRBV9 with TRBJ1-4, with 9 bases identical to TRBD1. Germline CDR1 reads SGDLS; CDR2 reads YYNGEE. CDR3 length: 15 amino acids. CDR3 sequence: CASSQQGARSEKPFF. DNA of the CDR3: TGCGCCAGCAGCCAACAGGGGGCGCGAAGTGAAAAACCGTTTTTT.

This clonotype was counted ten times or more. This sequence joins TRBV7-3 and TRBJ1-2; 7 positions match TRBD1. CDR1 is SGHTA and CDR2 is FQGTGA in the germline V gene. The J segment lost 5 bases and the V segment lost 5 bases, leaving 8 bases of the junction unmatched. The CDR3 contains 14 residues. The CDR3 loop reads CASSHSGTAYGYTF. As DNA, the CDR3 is TGTGCCAGCAGCCATTCGGGGACAGCTTATGGCTACACCTTC.

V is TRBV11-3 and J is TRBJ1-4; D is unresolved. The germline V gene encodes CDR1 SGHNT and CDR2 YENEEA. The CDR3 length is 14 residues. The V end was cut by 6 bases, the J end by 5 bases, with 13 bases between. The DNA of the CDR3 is TGTGCCAGCAGTCCGGGAGAGAGCAATGAAAAACTGTTTTTT. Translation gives CASSPGESNEKLFF.

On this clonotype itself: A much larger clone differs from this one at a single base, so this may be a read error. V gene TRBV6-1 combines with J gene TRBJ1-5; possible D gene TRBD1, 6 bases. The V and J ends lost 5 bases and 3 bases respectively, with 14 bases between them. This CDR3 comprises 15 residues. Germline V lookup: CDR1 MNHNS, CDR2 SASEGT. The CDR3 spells CASSRLTGNNQPQHF. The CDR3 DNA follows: TGTGCCAGCAGTCGTTTAACAGGGAACAATCAGCCCCAGCATTTT.

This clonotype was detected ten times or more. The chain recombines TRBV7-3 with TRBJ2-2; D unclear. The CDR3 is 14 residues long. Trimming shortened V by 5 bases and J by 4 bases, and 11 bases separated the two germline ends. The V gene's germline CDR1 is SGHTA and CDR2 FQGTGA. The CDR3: CASSPLTSTGELFF. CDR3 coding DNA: TGTGCCAGCAGCCCCCTAACATCCACCGGGGAGCTGTTTTTT.

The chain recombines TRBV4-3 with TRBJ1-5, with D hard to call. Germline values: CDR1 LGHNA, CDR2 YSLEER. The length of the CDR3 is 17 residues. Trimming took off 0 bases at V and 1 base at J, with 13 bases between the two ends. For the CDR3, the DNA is TGCGCCAGCAGCCAAGAGGATGGGATCCAGAGCAATCAGCCCCAGCATTTT. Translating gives CASSQEDGIQSNQPQHF.

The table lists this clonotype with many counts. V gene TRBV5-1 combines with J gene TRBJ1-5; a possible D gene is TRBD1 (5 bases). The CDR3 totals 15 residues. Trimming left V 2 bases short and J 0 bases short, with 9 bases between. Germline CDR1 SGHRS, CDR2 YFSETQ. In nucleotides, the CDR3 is TGCGCCAGCAGCTTCAGGGTCTATAGCAATCAGCCCCAGCATTTT. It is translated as CASSFRVYSNQPQHF. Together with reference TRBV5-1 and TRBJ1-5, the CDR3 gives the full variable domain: KAGVTQTPRYLIKTRGQQVTLSCSPISGHRSVSWYQQTPGQGLQFLFEYFSETQRNKGNFPGRFSGRQFSNSRSEMNVSTLELGDSALYLCASSFRVYSNQPQHFGDGTRLSIL.

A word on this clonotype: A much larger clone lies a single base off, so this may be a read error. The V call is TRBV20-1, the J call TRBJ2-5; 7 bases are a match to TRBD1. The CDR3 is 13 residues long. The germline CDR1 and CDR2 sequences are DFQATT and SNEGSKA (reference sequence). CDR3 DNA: TGCGGTGTTGAGGGGGCAGGGCAAGAGACCCAGTACTTC. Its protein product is CGVEGAGQETQYF.

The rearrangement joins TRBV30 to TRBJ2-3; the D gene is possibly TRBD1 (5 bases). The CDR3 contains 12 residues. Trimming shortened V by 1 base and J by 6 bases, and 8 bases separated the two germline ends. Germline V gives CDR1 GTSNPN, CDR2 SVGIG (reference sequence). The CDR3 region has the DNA TGTGCCTGGAGTGGGGGCAGGGATACGCAGTATTTT. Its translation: CAWSGGRDTQYF.

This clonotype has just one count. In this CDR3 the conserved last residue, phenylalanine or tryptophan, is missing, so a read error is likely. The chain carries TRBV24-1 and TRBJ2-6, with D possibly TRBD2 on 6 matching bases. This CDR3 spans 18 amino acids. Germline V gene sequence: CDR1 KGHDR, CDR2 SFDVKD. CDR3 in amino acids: CATSDPGLGNSGANGLTL. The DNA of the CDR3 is TGTGCCACCAGTGACCCGGGACTGGGGAACTCTGGGGCCAACGGCCTGACTCTC.